The 13 T cell receptor beta chains in this list originate from one sample, sequenced in a study of tumor and adjacent non-tumor tissue in lung cancer. TCRbeta libraries were built with three rounds of nested PCR, modified from ARM-PCR. Via MiXCR, TCRdb re-called the multiplex PCR reads, giving one row per CDR3 protein. The table records about 200,000 distinct CDR3 sequences, 71% of them present only once. RNA was extracted from bulk tissue without any cell sorting. The source material was lung tumor tissue. All receptors derive from a man aged 55 to 70 with non-small cell lung cancer.

Many counts were recorded for this clonotype. The chain links TRBV20-1 to TRBJ1-2, with TRBD1 identical over 9 bases. This CDR3 has 12 residues. Looked up from germline, CDR1 is DFQATT and CDR2 is SNEGSKA (reference sequence). V was pared by 3 bases and J by 8 bases, with 4 bases of the junction left unmatched. Written as DNA, the CDR3 is TGCAGTGCTAGGGACAGGGGAGTAGGCTACACCTTC. This encodes CSARDRGVGYTF.

The genes are TRBV20-1 and TRBJ2-7, with D perhaps assigned TRBD1 or TRBD2 (7 bases each). V lost 5 bases to trimming and J lost 4 bases, with 15 bases between them. Germline V CDR1 and CDR2: DFQATT, SNEGSKA (reference sequence). This CDR3 has 13 residues. The CDR3 loop is CSAGRQGGYEQYF. The CDR3 bases are TGCAGTGCTGGCAGGCAGGGGGGGTACGAGCAGTACTTC.

As concerns this clonotype: Possible read error: a much larger clone is one base away. The chain links TRBV4-3 to TRBJ2-3, with D possibly TRBD1 on 6 matching bases. The V and J ends lost 0 bases and 4 bases respectively, with 8 bases between them. This CDR3 region has 14 residues. CDR1 is LGHNA and CDR2 is YSLEER in the germline V gene. This chain's CDR3 is CASSQDRGPDTQYF. The CDR3, as DNA: TGCGCCAGCAGCCAAGACAGGGGCCCAGATACGCAGTATTTT.

This clonotype was recorded at least ten times. V usage is TRBV20-1 and J usage is TRBJ2-7; 8 nucleotides line up with TRBD1. V lost 5 bases to trimming and J lost 1 base; unmatched junction nucleotides: 13. There are 16 residues in the CDR3. The germline V gene encodes CDR1 DFQATT and CDR2 SNEGSKA (reference sequence). CDR3 nucleotide sequence: TGCAGTGCTCTCACCGTGACAGGGGTAGTTTCCTACGAGCAGTACTTC. This codes for CSALTVTGVVSYEQYF.

Of note for this clonotype: A much larger clone lies one base from this, so it may be a read error. V usage is TRBV20-1 and J usage is TRBJ2-3; TRBD2 matches at 8 bases. Germline V gene lookup returns CDR1 DFQATT and CDR2 SNEGSKA (reference sequence). The CDR3 runs 15 residues. J lost 2 bases, V lost 5 bases, and 9 bases had no gene match. CDR3 DNA sequence: TGCAGTGCTGGTCCTAGCGGGTATAACACAGATACGCAGTATTTT. Translation: CSAGPSGYNTDTQYF.

In regard to this clonotype: A read error may produce the germline difference seen at one junction end. This chain connects TRBV11-2 to TRBJ2-6; 11 nucleotides match TRBD2. This CDR3 contains 18 residues. The germline V gene encodes CDR1 SGHAT and CDR2 FQNNGV. The CDR3, as DNA: TGTGCCAGTAGTCCAACTAGCGGGGGAGCCACTGGGGGCAACGTCCTAACTTTC. It translates to CASSPTSGGATGGNVLTF.

V is TRBV6-2 or TRBV6-3 and J is TRBJ2-1, with D possibly being TRBD1 or TRBD2 (5 bases each). The CDR3 totals 14 residues. Trimming removed 5 bases at V and 7 bases at J, with 15 bases between. Germline CDR1 and CDR2: MNHEY and SVGEGT. CDR3 DNA: TGTGCCAGCAGTGGCGACTACGCAGGGAATGAGCAGTTCTTC. This translates into CASSGDYAGNEQFF.

The chain links TRBV7-2 to TRBJ2-2, with 7 positions matching TRBD2. CDR3 length: 15 residues. From germline, CDR1 is SGHTA and CDR2 FQGNSA. V gave up 5 bases and J gave up 6 bases; unmatched junction bases: 9. As DNA, the CDR3 is TGTGCCAGCAGCCCCGGACTAGAGGGTCCCGGGGAGCTGTTTTTT. It codes for CASSPGLEGPGELFF.

This rearrangement joins TRBV6-1 to TRBJ1-3; 8 positions agree with TRBD1. V lost 6 bases to trimming and J lost 2 bases; unmatched junction nucleotides: 6. The CDR3 is 15 amino acids. CDR1 is MNHNS and CDR2 is SASEGT in the germline V gene. In nucleotides, the CDR3 is TGTGCCAGCAGCCTGTGGACAGGGACTGGAAACACCATATATTTT. This codes for CASSLWTGTGNTIYF.

Concerning this clonotype itself: This CDR3 is missing its conserved last phenylalanine or tryptophan, likely due to a read error. The chain joins TRBV12-3 or TRBV12-4 to TRBJ1-5; a weak D match, TRBD1 (5 bases). CDR3 length: 16 residues. The CDR3 bases are TGTGCCAGCACTTTAGGGCAGGGCATGGGGAATCAGCCTCAGCATTAT. Protein sequence: CASTLGQGMGNQPQHY.

The rearrangement uses TRBV7-8 and TRBJ2-7, with D tentatively TRBD2 (6 bases). Trimming stripped 0 bases from V and 3 bases from J, with 12 bases between. Germline assignment: CDR1 SGHVS and CDR2 FQNEAQ. CDR3 length: 15 residues. The CDR3 region is CASSLAATRGYEQYF. The CDR3 nucleotides read TGTGCCAGCAGCTTAGCAGCGACTAGGGGCTACGAGCAGTACTTC.

A remark on this clonotype: This may stem from a read error, because a much larger clone lies one nucleotide away. The chain has TRBV20-1 and TRBJ2-4; 7 nucleotides agree with TRBD2. The CDR3 is made up of 14 amino acids. Germline V gene data show CDR1 as DFQATT and CDR2 as SNEGSKA (reference sequence). CDR3 DNA sequence: TGCAGTGCGCTGAACCTGGCGGGGGAAAAGATTCAGTACTTC. Its protein is CSALNLAGEKIQYF.

In the case of this clonotype: One junction end disagrees with the germline gene, perhaps due to a read error. The chain couples TRBV11-3 to TRBJ2-1, with TRBD2 as a possible D gene (6 bases). CDR1 is SGHNT, CDR2 YENEEA, per germline. The CDR3 runs 20 residues. The CDR3 spells CARSLDLLASSKSSYNEQFF. In DNA, the CDR3 is TGCGCCAGAAGCTTAGATCTCCTAGCGTCCTCGAAGAGCTCCTACAATGAGCAGTTCTTC.